The 18 T cell receptor beta chains below were found in one sample sequenced in a study of vaccination effects on CD4 cells after COVID-19. Antigens of these TCRs are unknown. Profiled with immunoSEQ multiplex PCR; TCRdb holds only in-frame clones, not every one. Of tens of thousands of clones in the sample, roughly four fifths were seen once. Around day 10 of culture, CD4+ T cells were separated out. Two-dose vaccination with either BNT162b2 or mRNA-1273 was given to the participants. The sample here was CD4+ T cells from PBMCs cultured without peptide, taken after COVID-19 vaccination. The receptors were sampled from a human donor who received a COVID-19 vaccine.

J is TRBJ2-3 and V is TRBV7-2; D is undetermined. Trimming took off 5 bases at V and 4 bases at J, with 10 bases between the two ends. CDR3 length equals 13 residues. Germline V lookup: CDR1 SGHTA, CDR2 FQGNSA. In DNA, the CDR3 is TGTGCCAGCAGCCTTAGATATGCAGATACGCAGTATTTT. Protein sequence: CASSLRYADTQYF.

The rearrangement links TRBV6-2 or TRBV6-3 to TRBJ1-5; D is undetermined. CDR3 size: 14 residues. Germline V gene sequence: CDR1 MNHEY, CDR2 SVGEGT. V was trimmed by 3 bases and J by 4 bases, leaving 10 bases between them. Written as DNA, the CDR3 is TGTGCCAGCAGTTATGAAGGTGGGAATCAGCCCCAGCATTTT. It encodes CASSYEGGNQPQHF.

The V call is TRBV18, the J call TRBJ1-6; 7 bases align to TRBD1. This CDR3 is 14 amino acids long. V gave up 3 bases and J gave up 5 bases; unmatched junction bases: 1. The germline CDR1 and CDR2 sequences are KGHSH and LQKENI. CDR3 residues: CASSPGQDNSPLHF. In DNA, the CDR3 is TGTGCCAGCTCACCTGGACAGGATAATTCACCCCTCCACTTT.

The V call is TRBV27, the J call TRBJ2-3, with no clear D. The germline gives CDR1 MNHEY, CDR2 SMNVEV (reference sequence). The CDR3 loop spans 13 amino acids. With 6 bases removed from V and 2 bases from J, the gap between germline ends came to 9 bases. The CDR3, as DNA: TGTGCCAGCAGCCCACCGAACACAGATACGCAGTATTTT. Protein product: CASSPPNTDTQYF.

The chain uses TRBV5-1 and TRBJ2-5; 13 bases are shared with TRBD2. CDR1 is SGHRS, CDR2 YFSETQ, per germline. V gave up 3 bases and J gave up 5 bases; unmatched junction bases: 7. CDR3 length: 16 amino acids. The CDR3 nucleotides read TGCGCCAGCAGCTCGCTTACGGGACTAGCGGGGGAGACCCAGTACTTC. The encoded protein is CASSSLTGLAGETQYF.

The chain recombines TRBV7-3 with TRBJ2-2; TRBD2 aligns across 7 bases. J was trimmed by 6 bases and V by 1 base; bases with no gene match: 14. The germline V gene has CDR1 SGHTA and CDR2 FQGTGA. The CDR3 spans 18 residues. This CDR3 is CASSLNVAWGDYPGELFF. CDR3 nucleotides: TGTGCCAGCAGCTTAAATGTTGCATGGGGGGACTACCCCGGGGAGCTGTTTTTT.

The chain recombines TRBV6-5 with TRBJ2-3; TRBD2 is a possible D gene (6 bases). Trimming pared 0 bases from V and 6 bases from J, leaving 16 bases between. Germline CDR1 reads MNHEY; CDR2 reads SVGAGI. The CDR3 covers 16 residues. This CDR3 is CASSYSRWDGGDTQYF. Here the CDR3 DNA reads TGTGCCAGCAGTTACTCGAGGTGGGATGGAGGGGATACGCAGTATTTT.

This chain links TRBV5-1 with TRBJ2-5; 14 nucleotides align to TRBD2. This CDR3 spans 15 amino acids. Unmatched junction bases numbered 7, after V lost 5 bases and J lost 7 bases. CDR1 SGHRS and CDR2 YFSETQ come from the germline V gene. CDR3 sequence reads: CASSSTSGGEGTQYF. The CDR3 DNA is TGCGCCAGCAGTTCGACTAGCGGGGGGGAGGGGACCCAGTACTTC.

The V and J genes are TRBV7-8 and TRBJ1-2, with D tentatively TRBD1 (6 bases). Germline assignment: CDR1 SGHVS and CDR2 FQNEAQ. V was clipped by 6 bases and J by 3 bases, with 14 bases between them. The CDR3 sequence is 14 residues long. The CDR3 bases are TGTGCCAGCAGTCATACAGGGAGTGACTATGGCTACACCTTC. This sequence encodes CASSHTGSDYGYTF.

The CDR3 sequence: CASSLGTANTGELFF. CDR3 bases: TGTGCCAGCAGCCTCGGGACAGCGAACACCGGGGAGCTGTTTTTT. The chain combines TRBV11-1 with TRBJ2-2, with 7 bases matching TRBD1. There are 15 residues in the CDR3. Losses at the gene ends were 5 bases for V and 0 bases for J; bases not matched to a gene: 3. CDR1 is SGHAT, CDR2 FQDESV, per germline (reference sequence).

V gene TRBV19 combines with J gene TRBJ2-7; D gene unclear. The CDR3 sequence is 15 residues long. From germline, CDR1 is LNHDA and CDR2 SQIVND (reference sequence). With 3 bases removed from V and 0 bases from J, the gap between germline ends came to 12 bases. The CDR3 nucleotides read TGTGCCAGTAGTATCGGCCCGGGTTTCTCCTACGAGCAGTACGTC. Protein: CASSIGPGFSYEQYV.

The chain uses TRBV24-1 and TRBJ2-2; D ambiguous. The CDR3 covers 14 residues. Trimming stripped 9 bases from V and 4 bases from J, with 14 bases between. Germline V gene data show CDR1 as KGHDR and CDR2 as SFDVKD. The CDR3 reads CATQSHTSTGELFF. DNA for the CDR3: TGTGCCACCCAATCCCACACAAGCACCGGGGAGCTGTTTTTT.

About this clone: One end of the junction varies from germline; a read error may be responsible. The chain uses TRBV30 and TRBJ1-3; D unclear. Germline CDR1 GTSNPN, CDR2 SVGIG (reference sequence). The CDR3 runs to 12 residues. In DNA form, the CDR3 reads TGTGCCGGGAGGGTTTCTGGAAACACCATATATTTT. It encodes CAGRVSGNTIYF.

This clone came up once. V gene TRBV27 combines with J gene TRBJ2-1, with unresolved D. V was trimmed by 10 bases and J by 2 bases, leaving 12 bases between them. This CDR3 contains 13 residues. CDR1 MNHEY and CDR2 SMNVEV come from the germline V gene (reference sequence). In nucleotides, the CDR3 is TGTGCCACCCAGAGGCCGCCCTACAATGAGCAGTTCTTC. It encodes CATQRPPYNEQFF.

This clone was detected only a few times. V is TRBV4-3 and J is TRBJ2-2, with D possibly being TRBD2 (6 bases). Germline CDR1 reads LGHNA; CDR2 reads YSLEER. V lost 0 bases, J lost 2 bases, and 13 bases lay in between. This CDR3 contains 17 residues. Written as DNA, the CDR3 is TGCGCCAGCAGCCAAGAAGGATGGAGGGTAAACACCGGGGAGCTGTTTTTT. Translation gives CASSQEGWRVNTGELFF.

The chain recombines TRBV7-9 with TRBJ1-1, with D possibly being TRBD1 (6 bases). This CDR3 is built from 14 residues. CDR1 and CDR2 from the germline V gene are SEHNR and FQNEAQ (reference sequence). Trimming removed 1 base at V and 2 bases at J, with 8 bases between. The CDR3 coding sequence is TGTGCCAGCAGCTTAGTGGGGGGCAACACTGAAGCTTTCTTT. Encoded protein: CASSLVGGNTEAFF.

The V gene is TRBV11-2, the J gene TRBJ1-6; tentative D call: TRBD1 (5 bases). The CDR3 has 14 residues. V lost 2 bases, J lost 4 bases, and 6 bases lay in between. Germline CDR1 SGHAT, CDR2 FQNNGV. CDR3 nucleotides: TGTGCCAGCAGCTTACAGGGTTATAATTCACCCCTCCACTTT. It yields the protein CASSLQGYNSPLHF.

This clone has only a few counts. The CDR3 sequence is CSPPEATEAFF. CDR3 DNA sequence: TGCAGTCCCCCCGAGGCCACTGAAGCTTTCTTT. The rearrangement joins TRBV20-1 to TRBJ1-1; D gene ambiguous. Between the trimmed V and J ends, which lost 8 bases and 4 bases, there was a span of 11 bases. In germline, CDR1 is DFQATT, CDR2 SNEGSKA (reference sequence). This CDR3 is 11 amino acids long.